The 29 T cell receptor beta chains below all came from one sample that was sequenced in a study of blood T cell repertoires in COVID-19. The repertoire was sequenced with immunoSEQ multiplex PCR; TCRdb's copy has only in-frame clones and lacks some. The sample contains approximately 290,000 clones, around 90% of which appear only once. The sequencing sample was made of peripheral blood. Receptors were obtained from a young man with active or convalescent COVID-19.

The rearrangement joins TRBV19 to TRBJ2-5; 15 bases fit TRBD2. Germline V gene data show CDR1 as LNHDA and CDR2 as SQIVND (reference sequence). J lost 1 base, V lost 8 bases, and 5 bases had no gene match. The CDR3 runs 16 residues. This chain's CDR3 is CASAWTSGGGQETQYF. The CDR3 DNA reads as TGTGCCAGTGCTTGGACTAGCGGGGGGGGCCAAGAGACCCAGTACTTC.

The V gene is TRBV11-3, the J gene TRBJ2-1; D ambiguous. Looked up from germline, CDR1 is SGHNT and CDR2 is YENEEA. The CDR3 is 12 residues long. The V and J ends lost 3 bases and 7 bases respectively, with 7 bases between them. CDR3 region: CASSFSSNEQFF. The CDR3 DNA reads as TGTGCCAGCAGCTTCTCTTCTAATGAGCAGTTCTTC.

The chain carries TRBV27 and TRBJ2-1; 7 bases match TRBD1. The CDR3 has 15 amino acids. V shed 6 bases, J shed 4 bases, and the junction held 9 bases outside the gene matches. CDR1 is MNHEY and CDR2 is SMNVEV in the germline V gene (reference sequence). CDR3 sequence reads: CASSSGTVRYNEQFF. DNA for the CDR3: TGTGCCAGCAGCTCCGGGACAGTTAGGTACAATGAGCAGTTCTTC.

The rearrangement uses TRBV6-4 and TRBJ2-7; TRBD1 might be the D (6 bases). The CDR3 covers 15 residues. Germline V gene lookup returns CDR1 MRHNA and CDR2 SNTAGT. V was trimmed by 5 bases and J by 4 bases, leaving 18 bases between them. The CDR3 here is CASSLESGASYEQYF. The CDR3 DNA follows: TGTGCCAGCAGTCTCGAGTCAGGGGCTTCGTACGAGCAGTACTTC.

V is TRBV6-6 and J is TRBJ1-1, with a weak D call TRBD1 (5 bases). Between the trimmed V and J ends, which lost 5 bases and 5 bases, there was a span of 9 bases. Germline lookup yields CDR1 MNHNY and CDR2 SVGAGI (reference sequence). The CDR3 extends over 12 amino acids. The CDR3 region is CASSQGVTEAFF. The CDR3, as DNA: TGTGCCAGCAGTCAAGGGGTGACTGAAGCTTTCTTT.

Written as DNA, the CDR3 is TGTGCCAGCAGTTACTCATCCGGGACAGGGAATTCACCCCTCCACTTT. Translated, it gives CASSYSSGTGNSPLHF. V and J are TRBV6-5 and TRBJ1-6; 9 nucleotides match TRBD1. The V segment lost 0 bases and the J segment 7 bases; nucleotides outside the gene matches: 4. The CDR3 covers 16 residues. Germline V gene sequence: CDR1 MNHEY, CDR2 SVGAGI.

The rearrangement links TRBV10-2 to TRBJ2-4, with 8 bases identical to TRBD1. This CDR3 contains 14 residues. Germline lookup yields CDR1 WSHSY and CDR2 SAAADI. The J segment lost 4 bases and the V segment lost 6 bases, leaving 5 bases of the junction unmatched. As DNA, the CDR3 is TGCGCCAGCAGGGATACAGGGGGGAAAAACATTCAGTACTTC. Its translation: CASRDTGGKNIQYF.

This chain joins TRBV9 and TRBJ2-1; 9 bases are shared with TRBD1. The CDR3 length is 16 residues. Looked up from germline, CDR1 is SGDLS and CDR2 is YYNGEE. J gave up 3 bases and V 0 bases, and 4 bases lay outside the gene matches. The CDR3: CASSVVDRGNYNEQFF. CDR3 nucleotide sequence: TGTGCCAGCAGCGTAGTTGACAGGGGGAACTACAATGAGCAGTTCTTC.

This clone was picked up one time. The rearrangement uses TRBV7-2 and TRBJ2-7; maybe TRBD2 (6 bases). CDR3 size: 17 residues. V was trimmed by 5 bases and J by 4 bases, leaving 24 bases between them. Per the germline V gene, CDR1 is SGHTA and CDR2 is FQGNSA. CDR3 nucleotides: TGTGCCAGCAGCCCCCTCTCGCGTCTCGGGGGAGAGTACGAGCAGTACTTC. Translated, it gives CASSPLSRLGGEYEQYF.

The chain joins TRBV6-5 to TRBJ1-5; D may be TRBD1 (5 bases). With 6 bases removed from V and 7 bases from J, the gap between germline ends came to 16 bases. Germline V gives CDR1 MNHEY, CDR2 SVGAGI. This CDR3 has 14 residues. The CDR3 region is CASSREGSAQPQHF. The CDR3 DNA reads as TGTGCCAGCAGCAGGGAAGGATCGGCCCAGCCCCAGCATTTT.

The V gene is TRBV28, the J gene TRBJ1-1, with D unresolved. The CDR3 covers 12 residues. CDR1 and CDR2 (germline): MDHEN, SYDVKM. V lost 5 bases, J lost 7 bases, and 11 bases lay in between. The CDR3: CASSVRQDEAFF. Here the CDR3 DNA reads TGTGCCAGCAGTGTACGGCAGGATGAAGCTTTCTTT.

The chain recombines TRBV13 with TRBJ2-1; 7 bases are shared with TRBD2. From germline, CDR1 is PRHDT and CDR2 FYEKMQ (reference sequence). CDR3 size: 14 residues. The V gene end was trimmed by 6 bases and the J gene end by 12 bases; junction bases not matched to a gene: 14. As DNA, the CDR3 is TGTGCCAGCAGGGGGGGGATAGGGCGGCGCGGGCAGTTCTTC. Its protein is CASRGGIGRRGQFF. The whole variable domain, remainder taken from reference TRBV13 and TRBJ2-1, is AAGVIQSPRHLIKEKRETATLKCYPIPRHDTVYWYQQGPGQDPQFLISFYEKMQSDKGSIPDRFSAQQFSDYHSELNMSSLELGDSALYFCASRGGIGRRGQFFGPGTRLTVL.

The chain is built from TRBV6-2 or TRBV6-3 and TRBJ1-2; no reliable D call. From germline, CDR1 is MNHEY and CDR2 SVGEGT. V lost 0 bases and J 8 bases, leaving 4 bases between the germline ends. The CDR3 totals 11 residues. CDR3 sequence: CASSYSRGYTF. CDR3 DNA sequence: TGTGCCAGCAGTTACTCGAGGGGCTACACCTTC.

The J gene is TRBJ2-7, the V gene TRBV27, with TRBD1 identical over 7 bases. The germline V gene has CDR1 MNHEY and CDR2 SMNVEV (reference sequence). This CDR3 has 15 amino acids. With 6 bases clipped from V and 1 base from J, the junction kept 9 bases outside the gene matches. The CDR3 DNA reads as TGTGCCAGCAGCCCCACAGGGGACAATTCCTACGAGCAGTACTTC. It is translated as CASSPTGDNSYEQYF.

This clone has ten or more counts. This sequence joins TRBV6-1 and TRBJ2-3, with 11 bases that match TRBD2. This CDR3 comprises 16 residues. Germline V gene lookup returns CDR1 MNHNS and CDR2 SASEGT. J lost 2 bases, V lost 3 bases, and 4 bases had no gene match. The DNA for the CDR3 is TGTGCCAGCAGTGATCTAGCGGGGGGTAACACAGATACGCAGTATTTT. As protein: CASSDLAGGNTDTQYF.

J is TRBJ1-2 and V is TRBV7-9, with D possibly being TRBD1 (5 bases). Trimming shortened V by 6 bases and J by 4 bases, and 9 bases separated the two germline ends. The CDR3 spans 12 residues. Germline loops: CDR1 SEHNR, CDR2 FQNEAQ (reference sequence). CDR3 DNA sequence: TGTGCCAGCAGGTCAGGGTTCTATGGCTACACCTTC. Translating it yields CASRSGFYGYTF.

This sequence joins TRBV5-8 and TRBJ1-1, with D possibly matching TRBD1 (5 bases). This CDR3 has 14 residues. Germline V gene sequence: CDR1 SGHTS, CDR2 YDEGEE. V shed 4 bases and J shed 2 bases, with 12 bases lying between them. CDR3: CASSSLGANTEAFF. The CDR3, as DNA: TGTGCCAGCAGCAGTTTAGGGGCCAACACTGAAGCTTTCTTT.

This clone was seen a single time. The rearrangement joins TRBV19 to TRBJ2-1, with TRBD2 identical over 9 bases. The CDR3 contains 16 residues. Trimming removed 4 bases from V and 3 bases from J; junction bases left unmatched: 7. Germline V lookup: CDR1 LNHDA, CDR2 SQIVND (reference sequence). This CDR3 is CASSTRLAESYNEQFF. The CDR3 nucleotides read TGTGCCAGTAGTACAAGACTAGCGGAAAGCTACAATGAGCAGTTCTTC.

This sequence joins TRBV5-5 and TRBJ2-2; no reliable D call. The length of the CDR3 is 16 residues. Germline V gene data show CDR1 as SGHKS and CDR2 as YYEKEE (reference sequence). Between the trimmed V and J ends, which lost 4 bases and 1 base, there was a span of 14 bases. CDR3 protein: CASSLLSRGNTGELFF. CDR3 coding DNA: TGTGCCAGCAGCCTTCTTAGCCGCGGGAACACCGGGGAGCTGTTTTTT.

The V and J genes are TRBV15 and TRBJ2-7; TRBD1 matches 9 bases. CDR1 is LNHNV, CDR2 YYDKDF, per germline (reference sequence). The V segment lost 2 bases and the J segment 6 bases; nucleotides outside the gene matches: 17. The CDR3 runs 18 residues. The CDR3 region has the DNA TGTGCCACCAGCAGATTGGGGTTGCGAGGACAGGGGAATTTCGAGCAGTACTTC. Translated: CATSRLGLRGQGNFEQYF.

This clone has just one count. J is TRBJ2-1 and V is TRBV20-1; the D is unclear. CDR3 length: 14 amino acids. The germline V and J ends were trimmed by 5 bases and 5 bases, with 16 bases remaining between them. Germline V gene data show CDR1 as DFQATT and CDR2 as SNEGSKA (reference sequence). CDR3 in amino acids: CSAGEDGLDNEQFF. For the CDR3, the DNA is TGCAGTGCTGGTGAGGATGGGCTCGACAATGAGCAGTTCTTC.

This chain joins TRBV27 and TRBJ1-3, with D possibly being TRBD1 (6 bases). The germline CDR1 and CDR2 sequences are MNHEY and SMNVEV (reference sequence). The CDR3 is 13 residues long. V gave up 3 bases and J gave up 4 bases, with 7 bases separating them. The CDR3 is CASSFQGGNTIYF. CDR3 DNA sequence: TGTGCCAGCAGTTTTCAGGGGGGAAACACCATATATTTT.

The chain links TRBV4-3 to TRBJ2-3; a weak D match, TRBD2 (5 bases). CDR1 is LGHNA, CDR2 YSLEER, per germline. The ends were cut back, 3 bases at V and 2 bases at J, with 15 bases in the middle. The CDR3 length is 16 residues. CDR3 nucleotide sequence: TGCGCCAGCAGCCAGGGTGTGGGGAGAAACACAGATACGCAGTATTTT. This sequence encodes CASSQGVGRNTDTQYF.

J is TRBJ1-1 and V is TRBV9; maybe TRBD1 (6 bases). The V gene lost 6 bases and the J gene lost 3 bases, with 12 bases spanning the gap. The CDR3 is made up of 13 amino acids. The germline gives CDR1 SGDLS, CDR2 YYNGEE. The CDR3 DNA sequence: TGTGCCAGCAAGTCGACAGGAGACACTGAAGCTTTCTTT. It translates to CASKSTGDTEAFF.

Here the CDR3 DNA reads TGTGCCAGTAGTACGCTGAGCTCTGGGGCCAACGTCCTGACTTTC. This gives the protein CASSTLSSGANVLTF. The chain combines TRBV19 with TRBJ2-6; unclear D gene. Germline CDR1 reads LNHDA; CDR2 reads SQIVND (reference sequence). Between the trimmed V and J ends, which lost 4 bases and 0 bases, there was a span of 7 bases. The CDR3 has 15 residues.

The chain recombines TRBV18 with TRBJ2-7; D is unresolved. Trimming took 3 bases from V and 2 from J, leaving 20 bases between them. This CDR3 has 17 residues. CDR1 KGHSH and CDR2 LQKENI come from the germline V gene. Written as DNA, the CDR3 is TGTGCCAGCTCACCGCCTAGTTGTTTTGCTTGTACCTACGAGCAGTACTTC. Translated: CASSPPSCFACTYEQYF.

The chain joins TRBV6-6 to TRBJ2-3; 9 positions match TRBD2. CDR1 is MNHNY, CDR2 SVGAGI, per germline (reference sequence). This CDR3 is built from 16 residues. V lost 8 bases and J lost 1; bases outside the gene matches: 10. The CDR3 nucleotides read TGTGCCAGCCTCAGAGCCGCGGGAGGGGGCACAGATACGCAGTATTTT. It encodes CASLRAAGGGTDTQYF.

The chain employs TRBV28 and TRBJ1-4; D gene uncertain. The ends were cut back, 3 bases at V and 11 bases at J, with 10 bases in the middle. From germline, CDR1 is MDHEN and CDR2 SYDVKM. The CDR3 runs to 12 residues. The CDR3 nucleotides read TGTGCCAGCAGTTTTTCGGGAGGGAAACTGTTTTTT. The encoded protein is CASSFSGGKLFF.

In nucleotides, the CDR3 is TGCGCCAGCAGCCGAACACAGGTGGTGGGTTACAATGAGCAGTTCTTC. Translated, it gives CASSRTQVVGYNEQFF. The rearrangement joins TRBV4-3 to TRBJ2-1; D is perhaps TRBD1 (5 bases). Germline CDR1 LGHNA, CDR2 YSLEER. The CDR3 totals 16 residues. Between the trimmed V and J ends, which lost 4 bases and 4 bases, there was a span of 17 bases.